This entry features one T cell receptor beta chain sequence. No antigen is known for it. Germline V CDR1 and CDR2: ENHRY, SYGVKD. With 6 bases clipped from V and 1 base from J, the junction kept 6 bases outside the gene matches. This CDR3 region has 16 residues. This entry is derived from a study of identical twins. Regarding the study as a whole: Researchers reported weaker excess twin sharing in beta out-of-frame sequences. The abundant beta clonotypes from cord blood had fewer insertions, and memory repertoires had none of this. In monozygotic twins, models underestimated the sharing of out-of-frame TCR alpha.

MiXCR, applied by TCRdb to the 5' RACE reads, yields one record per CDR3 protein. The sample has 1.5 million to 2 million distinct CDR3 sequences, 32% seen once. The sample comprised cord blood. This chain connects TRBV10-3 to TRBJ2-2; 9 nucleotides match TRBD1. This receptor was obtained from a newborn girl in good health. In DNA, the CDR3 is TGTGCCATCAGCCAACGGACAGGGGTGAACACCGGGGAGCTGTTTTTT. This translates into CAISQRTGVNTGELFF.